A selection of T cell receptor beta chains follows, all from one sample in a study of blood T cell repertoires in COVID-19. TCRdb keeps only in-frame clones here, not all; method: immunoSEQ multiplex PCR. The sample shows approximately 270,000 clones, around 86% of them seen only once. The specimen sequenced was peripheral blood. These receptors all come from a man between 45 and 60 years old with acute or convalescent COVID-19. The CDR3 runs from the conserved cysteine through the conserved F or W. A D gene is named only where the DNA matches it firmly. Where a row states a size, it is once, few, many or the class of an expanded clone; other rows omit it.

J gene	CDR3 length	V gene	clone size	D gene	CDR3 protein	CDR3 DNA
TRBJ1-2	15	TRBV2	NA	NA	CASRGPGHPAYGYTF	TGTGCCAGCAGGGGTCCGGGACACCCAGCCTATGGCTACACCTTC
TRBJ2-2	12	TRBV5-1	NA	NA	CASSLYQGELFF	TGCGCCAGCAGCTTGTATCAGGGGGAGCTGTTTTTT
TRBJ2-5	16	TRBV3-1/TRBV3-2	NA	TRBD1	CASSPGDRVAAGTQYF	TGTGCCAGCAGCCCTGGGGACAGGGTGGCAGCAGGGACCCAGTACTTC
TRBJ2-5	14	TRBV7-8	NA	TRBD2	CASSPRGGTETQYF	TGTGCCAGCAGTCCTCGCGGGGGGACGGAGACCCAGTACTTC
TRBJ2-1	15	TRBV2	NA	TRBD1	CASTQGGQGYNEQFF	TGTGCCAGCACCCAAGGGGGACAGGGATACAATGAGCAGTTCTTC
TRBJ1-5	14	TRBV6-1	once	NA	CASSEGHSNQPQHF	TGTGCCAGCAGCGAAGGACATAGCAATCAGCCCCAGCATTTT
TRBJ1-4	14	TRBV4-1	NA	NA	CASSQGQVNEKLFF	TGCGCCAGCAGCCAAGGACAGGTTAATGAAAAACTGTTTTTT
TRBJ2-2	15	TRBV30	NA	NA	CAWSSIRDRTGELFF	TGTGCCTGGAGTTCTATTCGGGATCGAACCGGGGAGCTGTTTTTT
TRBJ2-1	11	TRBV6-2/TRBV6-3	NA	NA	CASSPYNEQFF	TGTGCCAGCAGTCCGTACAATGAGCAGTTCTTC
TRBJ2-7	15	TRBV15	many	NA	CATSQDSRPAYEQYF	TGTGCCACCAGCCAGGACTCACGGCCGGCCTACGAGCAGTACTTC
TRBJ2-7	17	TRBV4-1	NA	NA	CASSKFPPQNTTYEQYF	TGCGCCAGCAGCAAATTTCCCCCCCAGAATACTACCTACGAGCAGTACTTC
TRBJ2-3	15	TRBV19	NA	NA	CASSPSGGVQDTQYF	TGTGCCAGTAGTCCCTCCGGCGGGGTTCAAGATACGCAGTATTTT
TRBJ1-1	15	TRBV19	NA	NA	CASSILTPGRPEAFF	TGTGCCAGTAGTATTCTAACCCCGGGAAGACCAGAAGCTTTCTTT
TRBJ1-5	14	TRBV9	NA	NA	CASSVGPNNQPQHF	TGTGCCAGCAGCGTAGGGCCGAATAATCAGCCCCAGCATTTT
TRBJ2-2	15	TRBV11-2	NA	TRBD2	CASSLAGGPGGELFF	TGTGCCAGCAGCTTAGCGGGGGGGCCTGGCGGGGAGCTGTTTTTT
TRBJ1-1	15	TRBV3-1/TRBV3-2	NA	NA	CASSQGLPTYTEAFF	TGTGCCAGCAGCCAAGGTCTTCCGACTTACACTGAAGCTTTCTTT
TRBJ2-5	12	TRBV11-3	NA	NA	CASSFAGGTQYF	TGTGCCAGCAGCTTCGCAGGAGGGACCCAGTACTTC
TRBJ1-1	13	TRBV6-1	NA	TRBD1	CASSEAGQGEAFF	TGTGCCAGCAGTGAAGCGGGACAGGGGGAAGCTTTCTTT
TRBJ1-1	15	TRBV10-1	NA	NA	CASSEARGGPSEAFF	TGCGCCAGCAGTGAGGCCCGGGGGGGGCCCTCTGAAGCTTTCTTT
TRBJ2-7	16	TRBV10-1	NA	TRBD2	CASSESKRGPAYEQYF	TGCGCCAGCAGTGAGTCGAAGCGGGGGCCCGCCTACGAGCAGTACTTC
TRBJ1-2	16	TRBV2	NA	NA	CASSVMVRGTNYGYTF	TGTGCCAGCAGTGTAATGGTACGAGGGACTAACTATGGCTACACCTTC
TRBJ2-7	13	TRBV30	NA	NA	CAWSVKGGYEQYF	TGTGCCTGGAGTGTAAAAGGGGGCTACGAGCAGTACTTC
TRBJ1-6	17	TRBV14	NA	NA	CASSQIGGSSYNSPLHF	TGTGCCAGCAGCCAAATTGGTGGGAGCTCCTATAATTCACCCCTCCACTTT
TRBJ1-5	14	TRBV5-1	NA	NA	CASSPGQPHQPQHF	TGCGCCAGCAGCCCCGGACAGCCACATCAGCCCCAGCATTTT
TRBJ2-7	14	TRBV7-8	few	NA	CASSLGRLSYEQYF	TGTGCCAGCAGCTTAGGGCGGTTATCCTACGAGCAGTACTTC
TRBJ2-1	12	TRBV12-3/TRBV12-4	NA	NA	CASSPGLYEQFF	TGTGCCAGCAGTCCTGGACTATACGAGCAGTTCTTC
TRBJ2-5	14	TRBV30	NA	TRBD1	CAWSQGQPQETQYF	TGTGCCTGGAGTCAGGGACAGCCCCAAGAGACCCAGTACTTC
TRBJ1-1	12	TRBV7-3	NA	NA	CASSSGGTEAFF	TGTGCCAGCAGCTCCGGGGGAACTGAAGCTTTCTTT
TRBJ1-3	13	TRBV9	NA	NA	CASSVDTGNTIYF	TGTGCCAGCAGCGTGGACACCGGAAACACCATATATTTT
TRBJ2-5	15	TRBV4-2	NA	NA	CASSPPVGSEETQYF	TGTGCCAGCAGCCCCCCCGTCGGTTCCGAAGAGACCCAGTACTTC